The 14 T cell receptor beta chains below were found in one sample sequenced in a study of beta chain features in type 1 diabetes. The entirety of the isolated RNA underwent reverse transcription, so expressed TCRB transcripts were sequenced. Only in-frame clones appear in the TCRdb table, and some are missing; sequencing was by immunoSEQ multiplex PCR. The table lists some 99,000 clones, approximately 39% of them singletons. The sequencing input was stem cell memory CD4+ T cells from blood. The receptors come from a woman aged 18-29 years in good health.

The CDR3 nucleotides read TGTGCCAGCAGCTCGCACCCGGCGGATGAGCAGTTCTTC. Its translation: CASSSHPADEQFF. The genes are TRBV9 and TRBJ2-1; the D is unclear. In germline, CDR1 is SGDLS, CDR2 YYNGEE. The CDR3 runs to 13 residues. V was shortened by 4 bases and J by 8 bases, with 13 bases between the two germline ends. Combining the CDR3 with reference TRBV9 and TRBJ2-1 gives the whole variable domain DSGVTQTPKHLITATGQRVTLRCSPRSGDLSVYWYQQSLDQGLQFLIQYYNGEERAKGNILERFSAQQFPDLHSELNLSSLELGDSALYFCASSSHPADEQFFGPGTRLTVL.

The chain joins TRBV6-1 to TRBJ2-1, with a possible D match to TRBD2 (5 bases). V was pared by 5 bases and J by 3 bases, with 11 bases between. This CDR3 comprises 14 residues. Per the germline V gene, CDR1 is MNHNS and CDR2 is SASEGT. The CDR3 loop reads CASSSTSFYNEQFF. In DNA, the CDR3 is TGTGCCAGCAGTTCCACTAGTTTCTACAATGAGCAGTTCTTC.

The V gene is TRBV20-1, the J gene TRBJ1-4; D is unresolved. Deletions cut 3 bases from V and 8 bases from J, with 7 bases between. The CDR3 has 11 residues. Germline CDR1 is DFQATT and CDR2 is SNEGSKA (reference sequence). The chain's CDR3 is CSASAREKLFF. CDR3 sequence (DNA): TGCAGTGCTAGCGCGAGGGAAAAACTGTTTTTT.

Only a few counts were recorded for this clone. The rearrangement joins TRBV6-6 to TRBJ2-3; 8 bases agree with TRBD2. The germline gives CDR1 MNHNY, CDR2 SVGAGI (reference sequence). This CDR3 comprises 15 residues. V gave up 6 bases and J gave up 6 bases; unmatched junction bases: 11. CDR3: CASRDTSGLLDTQYF. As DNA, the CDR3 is TGTGCCAGCAGAGATACTAGCGGTCTTTTGGATACGCAGTATTTT.

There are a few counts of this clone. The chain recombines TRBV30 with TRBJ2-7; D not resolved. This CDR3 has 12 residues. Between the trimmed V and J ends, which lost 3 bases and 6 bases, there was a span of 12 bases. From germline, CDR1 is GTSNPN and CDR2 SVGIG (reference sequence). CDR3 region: CAWRPLSREQYF. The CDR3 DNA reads TGTGCCTGGAGGCCCCTTAGCCGCGAGCAGTACTTC.

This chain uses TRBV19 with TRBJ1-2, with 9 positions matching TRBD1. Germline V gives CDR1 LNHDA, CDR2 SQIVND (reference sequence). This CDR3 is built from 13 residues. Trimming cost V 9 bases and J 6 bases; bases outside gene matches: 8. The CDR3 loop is CASRDRVPDGYTF. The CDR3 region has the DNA TGTGCCAGCAGGGACAGGGTTCCCGATGGCTACACCTTC.

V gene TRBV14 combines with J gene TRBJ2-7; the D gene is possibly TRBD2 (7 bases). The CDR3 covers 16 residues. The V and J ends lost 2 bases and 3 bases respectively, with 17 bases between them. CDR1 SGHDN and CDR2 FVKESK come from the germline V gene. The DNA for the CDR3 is TGTGCCAGCAGCCAATACCCCCGGGGGGCAGGCTACGAGCAGTACTTC. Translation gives CASSQYPRGAGYEQYF.

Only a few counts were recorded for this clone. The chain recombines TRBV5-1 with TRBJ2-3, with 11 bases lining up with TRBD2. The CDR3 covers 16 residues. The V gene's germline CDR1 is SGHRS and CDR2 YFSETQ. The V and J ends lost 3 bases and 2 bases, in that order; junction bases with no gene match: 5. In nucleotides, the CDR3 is TGCGCCAGCAGCTCCCAACTAGCGGGAGCCACAGATACGCAGTATTTT. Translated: CASSSQLAGATDTQYF. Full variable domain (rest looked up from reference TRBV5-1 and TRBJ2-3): KAGVTQTPRYLIKTRGQQVTLSCSPISGHRSVSWYQQTPGQGLQFLFEYFSETQRNKGNFPGRFSGRQFSNSRSEMNVSTLELGDSALYLCASSSQLAGATDTQYFGPGTRLTVL.

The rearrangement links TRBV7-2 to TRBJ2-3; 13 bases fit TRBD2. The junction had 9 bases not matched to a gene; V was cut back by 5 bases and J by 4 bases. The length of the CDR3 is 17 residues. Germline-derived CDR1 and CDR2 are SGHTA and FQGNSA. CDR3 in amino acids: CASSALLAGGPADTQYF. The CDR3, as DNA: TGTGCCAGCAGCGCCTTACTAGCGGGAGGGCCCGCAGATACGCAGTATTTT.

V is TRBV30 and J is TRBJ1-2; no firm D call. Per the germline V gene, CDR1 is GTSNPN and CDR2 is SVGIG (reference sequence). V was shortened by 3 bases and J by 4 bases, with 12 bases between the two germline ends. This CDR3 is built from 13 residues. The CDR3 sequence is CAWSDGSGYGYTF. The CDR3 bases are TGTGCCTGGAGCGATGGGAGCGGCTATGGCTACACCTTC.

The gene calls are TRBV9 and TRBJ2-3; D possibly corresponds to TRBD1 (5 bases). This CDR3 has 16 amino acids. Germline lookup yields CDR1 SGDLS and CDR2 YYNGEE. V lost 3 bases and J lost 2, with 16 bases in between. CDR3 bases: TGTGCCAGCAGCGACAGGTTAAGGTTCGACACAGATACGCAGTATTTT. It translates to CASSDRLRFDTDTQYF.

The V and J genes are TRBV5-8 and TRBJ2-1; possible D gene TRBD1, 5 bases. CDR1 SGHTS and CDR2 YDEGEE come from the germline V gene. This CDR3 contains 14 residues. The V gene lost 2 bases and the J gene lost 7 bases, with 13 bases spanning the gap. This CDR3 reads CASSLFPDRNEQFF. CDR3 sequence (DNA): TGTGCCAGCAGCTTATTCCCAGACAGAAATGAGCAGTTCTTC.

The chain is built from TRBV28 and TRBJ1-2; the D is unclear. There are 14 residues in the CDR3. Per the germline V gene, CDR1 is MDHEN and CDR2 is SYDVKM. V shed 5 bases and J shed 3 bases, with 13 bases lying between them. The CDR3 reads CASSEGPRHYGYTF. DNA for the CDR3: TGTGCCAGCAGTGAGGGTCCAAGGCACTATGGCTACACCTTC.

The DNA for the CDR3 is TGTGCCAGCTCACCACCAAGCAAGGGACAGGGGAATCAGCCCCAGCATTTT. Translated, it gives CASSPPSKGQGNQPQHF. The rearrangement joins TRBV18 to TRBJ1-5; TRBD1 aligns across 10 bases. Germline V gene data show CDR1 as KGHSH and CDR2 as LQKENI. With 0 bases clipped from V and 4 bases from J, the junction kept 6 bases outside the gene matches. This CDR3 has 17 residues.